The 7 T cell receptor beta chains given below trace back to one sample, sequenced in a study of blood T cell repertoires in COVID-19. Sequenced by immunoSEQ multiplex PCR; TCRdb stores in-frame clones only, minus some. The data show under 150,000 clones, with around 78% seen just once and approximately 5% held by the top ten. The sample was peripheral blood. The receptors come from an elderly woman with active or convalescent COVID-19.

In this sample, this clone turned up a few times. The rearrangement uses TRBV30 and TRBJ2-7; TRBD2 agrees at 8 bases. This CDR3 has 15 amino acids. V was pared by 2 bases and J by 2 bases, with 8 bases of the junction left unmatched. Per germline, CDR1 GTSNPN and CDR2 SVGIG (reference sequence). This chain's CDR3 is CAWSRGRGGTYEQYF. Written as DNA, the CDR3 is TGTGCCTGGAGTAGGGGTCGGGGGGGTACCTACGAGCAGTACTTC.

The chain joins TRBV19 to TRBJ2-7; 7 bases fit TRBD1. The CDR3 sequence is 14 residues long. The V gene's germline CDR1 is LNHDA and CDR2 SQIVND (reference sequence). V lost 7 bases to trimming and J lost 2 bases; unmatched junction nucleotides: 8. The DNA for the CDR3 is TGTGCCAGTAAGGCCCGGGACAGACCCTACGAGCAGTACTTC. Translated: CASKARDRPYEQYF.

This chain joins TRBV30 and TRBJ2-7, with 12 bases identical to TRBD1. Germline loops: CDR1 GTSNPN, CDR2 SVGIG (reference sequence). The trim removed 4 bases at V and 5 bases at J, leaving 12 bases unmatched. CDR3 length: 16 residues. CDR3 sequence: CAWNVPGQGASDEQYF. The CDR3 bases are TGTGCCTGGAACGTTCCGGGACAGGGGGCTTCTGACGAGCAGTACTTC.

In nucleotides, the CDR3 is TGTGCCAGCAGCCCACCCTTCGGGGTAACTAACTATGGCTACACCTTC. It specifies CASSPPFGVTNYGYTF. This chain uses TRBV28 with TRBJ1-2; unclear D gene. The ends were cut back, 6 bases at V and 0 bases at J, with 17 bases in the middle. Germline CDR1 is MDHEN and CDR2 is SYDVKM. This CDR3 is 16 amino acids long.

A few counts support this clone. The chain combines TRBV5-1 with TRBJ1-1, with no clear D. V was trimmed by 0 bases and J by 4 bases, leaving 10 bases between them. Per germline, CDR1 SGHRS and CDR2 YFSETQ. The CDR3 consists of 14 residues. CDR3 in amino acids: CASSLDGMSTEAFF. CDR3 coding DNA: TGCGCCAGCAGCTTGGACGGGATGTCCACTGAAGCTTTCTTT.

The chain is built from TRBV5-1 and TRBJ2-7, with 8 nucleotides matching TRBD2. Germline CDR1 is SGHRS and CDR2 is YFSETQ. The CDR3 contains 15 residues. The junction had 4 bases not matched to a gene; V was cut back by 0 bases and J by 2 bases. The CDR3 loop reads CASSLVSGGPYEQYF. The CDR3 nucleotides are TGCGCCAGCAGCTTGGTGAGCGGGGGACCCTACGAGCAGTACTTC.

This clone was detected only a few times. This chain uses TRBV5-1 with TRBJ2-7; D unclear. Germline V gene sequence: CDR1 SGHRS, CDR2 YFSETQ. The CDR3 spans 13 residues. Between the trimmed V and J ends, which lost 0 bases and 2 bases, there was a span of 6 bases. The CDR3 region is CASSLGGTYEQYF. CDR3 coding DNA: TGCGCCAGCAGCTTGGGCGGAACCTACGAGCAGTACTTC.